Listed below are T cell receptor beta chains from one sample, sequenced in a study of blood T cell repertoires in COVID-19. Here immunoSEQ multiplex PCR was the method, and the copy in TCRdb shows in-frame clones only, minus some. Among roughly 120,000 clones listed, roughly 85% were seen once. The sequenced sample was peripheral blood. The receptors derive from a human donor in a cohort sampled during active COVID-19. CDR3s include the opening cysteine and the closing phenylalanine or tryptophan. The order of the fields is V gene, J gene, CDR3 length, CDR3 protein.

V gene: TRBV21-1; J gene: TRBJ1-2; CDR3 length: 13; CDR3 protein: CASSEDRVIGYTF
V gene: TRBV4-1; J gene: TRBJ2-3; CDR3 length: 13; CDR3 protein: CASRETSTDTQYF
V gene: TRBV29-1; J gene: TRBJ2-7; CDR3 length: 12; CDR3 protein: CSIRDRVYEQYF
V gene: TRBV6-2/TRBV6-3; J gene: TRBJ2-4; CDR3 length: 14; CDR3 protein: CASSLRLAKNIQYF
V gene: TRBV20-1; J gene: TRBJ2-1; CDR3 length: 14; CDR3 protein: CSASRQGTANEQFF
V gene: TRBV7-6; J gene: TRBJ1-2; CDR3 length: 16; CDR3 protein: CASSAADREYNYGYTF
V gene: TRBV28; J gene: TRBJ2-1; CDR3 length: 15; CDR3 protein: CASSLSRTGVGEQFF
V gene: TRBV24-1; J gene: TRBJ2-3; CDR3 length: 16; CDR3 protein: CATSDTWTDSTDTQYF
V gene: TRBV28; J gene: TRBJ1-5; CDR3 length: 13; CDR3 protein: CASRGTVNQPQHF
V gene: TRBV5-1; J gene: TRBJ2-3; CDR3 length: 17; CDR3 protein: CASSWSGGGGATDTQYF
V gene: TRBV3-1/TRBV3-2; J gene: TRBJ1-5; CDR3 length: 15; CDR3 protein: CASSQGLNSNQPQHF
V gene: TRBV6-5; J gene: TRBJ2-7; CDR3 length: 15; CDR3 protein: CASSYRGPGGHEQYF
V gene: TRBV25-1; J gene: TRBJ2-7; CDR3 length: 13; CDR3 protein: CASSDQGNYEQYF
V gene: TRBV7-9; J gene: TRBJ1-2; CDR3 length: 13; CDR3 protein: CASRIDRNYGYTF
V gene: TRBV4-2; J gene: TRBJ2-5; CDR3 length: 13; CDR3 protein: CASSQPSGETQYF
V gene: TRBV19; J gene: TRBJ2-7; CDR3 length: 14; CDR3 protein: CASSSGQALGEQYF
V gene: TRBV7-6; J gene: TRBJ1-2; CDR3 length: 13; CDR3 protein: CASSPRQNYGYTF
V gene: TRBV4-1; J gene: TRBJ2-1; CDR3 length: 17; CDR3 protein: CASSRLTSGDSYNEQFF
V gene: TRBV9; J gene: TRBJ2-1; CDR3 length: 18; CDR3 protein: CASSDPLLGGAGGNEQFF
V gene: TRBV7-9; J gene: TRBJ1-5; CDR3 length: 14; CDR3 protein: CASSVSQGAQPQHF
V gene: TRBV5-4; J gene: TRBJ1-1; CDR3 length: 15; CDR3 protein: CASSSTGLMNTEAFF
V gene: TRBV20-1; J gene: TRBJ2-1; CDR3 length: 10; CDR3 protein: CSATGNEQFF
V gene: TRBV2; J gene: TRBJ2-3; CDR3 length: 18; CDR3 protein: CASSEGGPGGPVTDTQYF
V gene: TRBV2; J gene: TRBJ2-1; CDR3 length: 13; CDR3 protein: CACALAGGLQQFF